This T cell receptor (beta chain) was obtained from a study of tumor-infiltrating lymphocytes in localized non-small cell lung cancer. About the study: Patients included smokers and never-smokers with various histologies, some sampled after neoadjuvant chemotherapy. Study conclusions and caveats: IM1 and IM2 tumors showed no difference in T-cell fraction. Available tissue quantity limited TCR sequencing to a patient subset.

Assay used: immunoSEQ multiplex PCR; TCRdb lists only in-frame clones, some missing. Among about 9,200 clones listed, 70% to 85% were seen once. The CDR3 loop spans 13 amino acids. In germline, CDR1 is SGHVS, CDR2 FNYEAQ. V lost 4 bases to trimming and J lost 2 bases; unmatched junction nucleotides: 2. A word on this clone: Its antigen is not identified.

The clonotype originates from a human donor with non-small cell lung cancer. This chain links TRBV7-6 with TRBJ2-7; 7 bases are a match to TRBD1. Sequencing was done on a sample of uninvolved lung tissue not adjacent to the tumor. CDR3 bases: TGTGCCAGCAGCTCGGGACAGACCTACGAGCAGTACTTC. It codes for CASSSGQTYEQYF.